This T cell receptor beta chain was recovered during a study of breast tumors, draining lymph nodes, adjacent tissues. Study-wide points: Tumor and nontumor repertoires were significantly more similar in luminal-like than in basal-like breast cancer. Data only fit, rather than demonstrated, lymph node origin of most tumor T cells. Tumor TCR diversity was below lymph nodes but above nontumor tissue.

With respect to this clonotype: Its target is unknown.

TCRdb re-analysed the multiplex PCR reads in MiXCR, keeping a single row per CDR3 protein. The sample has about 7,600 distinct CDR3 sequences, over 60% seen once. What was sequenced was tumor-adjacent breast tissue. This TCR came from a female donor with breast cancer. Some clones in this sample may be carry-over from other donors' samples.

CDR3 protein: CASSLGSSSYNSPLHF. The DNA of the CDR3 is TGTGCCAGCAGCTTGGGCAGTAGCTCCTATAATTCACCCCTCCACTTT. The V gene is TRBV5-6, the J gene TRBJ1-6; D gene unclear. CDR1 is SGHDT, CDR2 YYEEEE, per germline. With 0 bases removed from V and 0 bases from J, the gap between germline ends came to 7 bases. This CDR3 contains 16 residues.